This is a list of T cell receptor beta chains from one sample in a study of blood T cell repertoires in COVID-19. Method: immunoSEQ multiplex PCR; TCRdb's copy keeps in-frame clones and lacks some. The repertoire includes about 190,000 clones, around 84% of them detected once, and around 3.5% sits in the top ten. The sequencing sample was made of PBMCs or T cells enriched from blood (not recorded which). These receptors all stem from a woman aged 25 to 39 who had recovered from COVID-19. Both conserved end residues are part of each CDR3. The D gene is left open where the match is weak. Rows give clone size only sometimes, using once, few, many, or a class for an expanded clone.

TRBV10-3	NA	TRBJ1-1	NA	CAITGGTEAFF	TGTGCCATCACGGGGGGCACTGAAGCTTTCTTT
TRBV18	NA	TRBJ1-2	NA	CASSPPIQNYGYTF	TGTGCCAGCTCACCACCTATCCAGAACTATGGCTACACCTTC
TRBV11-2	NA	TRBJ2-4	NA	CASSLVGDEGDIQYF	TGTGCCAGCAGCTTAGTGGGAGACGAGGGAGACATTCAGTACTTC
TRBV15	TRBD1	TRBJ1-6	NA	CATSRDRGQGNSPLHF	TGTGCCACCAGCAGAGATCGAGGACAGGGGAATTCACCCCTCCACTTT
TRBV6-5	NA	TRBJ2-7	NA	CASSYGGLNSYEQYF	TGTGCCAGCAGTTACGGCGGTTTAAACTCCTACGAGCAGTACTTC
TRBV27	NA	TRBJ2-5	NA	CASSLSLAQETQYF	TGTGCCAGCAGTTTATCACTAGCACAAGAGACCCAGTACTTC
TRBV27	TRBD2	TRBJ2-3	NA	CASSSPRGGTDTQYF	TGTGCCAGCAGTTCCCCGCGGGGGGGCACAGATACGCAGTATTTT
TRBV28	TRBD1	TRBJ1-6	NA	CASRDRGNSPLHF	TGTGCCAGCAGGGACAGGGGTAATTCACCCCTCCACTTT
TRBV20-1	NA	TRBJ1-2	NA	CSASPPVWGGEDGYTF	TGCAGTGCCAGTCCCCCAGTTTGGGGGGGGGAGGATGGCTACACCTTC
TRBV7-9	NA	TRBJ2-5	NA	CASSLSQGSETQYF	TGTGCCAGCAGCTTATCGCAGGGCTCAGAGACCCAGTACTTC
TRBV3-1/TRBV3-2	TRBD1	TRBJ2-3	NA	CASSQPGQGTDTQYF	TGTGCCAGCAGCCAACCGGGACAGGGAACAGATACGCAGTATTTT
TRBV28	NA	TRBJ2-7	NA	CASSPDRRNHYEQYF	TGTGCCAGCAGTCCGGACAGACGAAATCATTACGAGCAGTACTTC
TRBV14	NA	TRBJ1-6	NA	CASSQDIGAYNSPLHF	TGTGCCAGCAGCCAAGATATAGGGGCCTATAATTCACCCCTCCACTTT
TRBV18	NA	TRBJ1-3	NA	CASSQSEGSGNTIYF	TGTGCCAGCTCACAATCTGAGGGATCCGGAAACACCATATATTTT
TRBV5-1	TRBD1	TRBJ2-5	NA	CASSLSQGALGETQYF	TGCGCCAGCAGCTTGTCACAGGGGGCGCTTGGGGAGACCCAGTACTTC
TRBV28	TRBD1	TRBJ1-1	NA	CASSLGSTGGRTEAFF	TGTGCCAGCAGTTTAGGGTCGACAGGGGGCCGAACTGAAGCTTTCTTT
TRBV13	NA	TRBJ1-3	NA	CASSFGVFSGNTIYF	TGTGCCAGCAGCTTCGGGGTCTTCTCTGGAAACACCATATATTTT
TRBV23-1	NA	TRBJ2-1	few	CASAQGGSYNEQFF	TGCGCCAGCGCCCAAGGGGGCTCCTACAATGAGCAGTTCTTC
TRBV4-1	NA	TRBJ1-1	NA	CASSILGRADTEAFF	TGCGCCAGCAGCATCCTGGGCAGGGCGGACACTGAAGCTTTCTTT
TRBV7-8	TRBD1	TRBJ1-3	NA	CASGQTGGTGNTIYF	TGTGCCAGCGGTCAAACAGGGGGCACTGGAAACACCATATATTTT
TRBV30	NA	TRBJ2-7	NA	CAWSQRQGHEQYF	TGTGCCTGGAGCCAAAGACAAGGCCACGAGCAGTACTTC
TRBV5-1	NA	TRBJ1-4	few	CASSRPKEPGMGTNEKLFF	TGCGCCAGCAGCCGTCCTAAGGAACCGGGGATGGGGACTAATGAAAAACTGTTTTTT
TRBV9	NA	TRBJ2-1	NA	CASSVKLISYNEQFF	TGTGCCAGCAGCGTAAAACTGATCTCCTACAATGAGCAGTTCTTC